Presented here are 11 T cell receptor beta chains from one specimen sequenced in a study of control samples from healthy donors and cancer patients. Libraries were prepared by immunoSEQ multiplex PCR; TCRdb keeps only in-frame clonotypes and omits some of them. The table lists around 50,000 clones, around nine tenths of them singletons. Sequencing was carried out using PBMCs. These receptors were taken from a man aged 40-50 years with colorectal cancer.

This clone was recorded only once. This rearrangement joins TRBV27 to TRBJ2-7; maybe TRBD1 (6 bases). The germline V gene has CDR1 MNHEY and CDR2 SMNVEV (reference sequence). This CDR3 has 13 residues. Between the trimmed V and J ends, which lost 4 bases and 9 bases, there was a span of 16 bases. CDR3 DNA sequence: TGTGCCAGCAGTTATACTGCAGGGGAAAGGCAGTACTTC. Translated, it gives CASSYTAGERQYF.

The chain joins TRBV6-2 or TRBV6-3 to TRBJ2-7, with a tentative D call TRBD1 (6 bases). Trimming removed 5 bases at V and 2 bases at J, with 13 bases between. The CDR3 loop spans 14 amino acids. Germline V gene data show CDR1 as MNHEY and CDR2 as SVGEGT. Written as DNA, the CDR3 is TGTGCCAGCAGTCGCCGGACAGTCCCCTACGAGCAGTACTTC. Its translation is CASSRRTVPYEQYF.

The J gene is TRBJ2-7, the V gene TRBV10-3; D gene unclear. This CDR3 comprises 15 residues. Between the trimmed V and J ends, which lost 0 bases and 6 bases, there was a span of 15 bases. The germline V gene has CDR1 ENHRY and CDR2 SYGVKD. The CDR3 DNA follows: TGTGCCATCAGTGAGTCTTACAGACTCCTTCCCGAGCAGTACTTC. The encoded protein is CAISESYRLLPEQYF.

This chain joins TRBV7-3 and TRBJ2-7; 8 bases agree with TRBD1. The V gene end was trimmed by 5 bases and the J gene end by 2 bases; junction bases not matched to a gene: 11. The CDR3 contains 16 residues. Germline V CDR1 and CDR2: SGHTA, FQGTGA. The CDR3 sequence: CASSPSWQGATYEQYF. In DNA, the CDR3 is TGTGCCAGCAGCCCCTCATGGCAGGGGGCAACCTACGAGCAGTACTTC.

This chain joins TRBV28 and TRBJ1-1; 10 bases line up with TRBD1. The germline V gene encodes CDR1 MDHEN and CDR2 SYDVKM. CDR3 size: 14 residues. The ends lost 4 bases at V and 7 bases at J; junction bases unmatched: 6. The CDR3 loop is CASSYPDRGFEAFF. The CDR3 region has the DNA TGTGCCAGCAGTTACCCGGACAGGGGGTTTGAAGCTTTCTTT.

The chain recombines TRBV5-4 with TRBJ2-1; tentatively, D is TRBD2 (7 bases). Germline CDR1 is SGHNT and CDR2 is YYREEE (reference sequence). Deletions cut 4 bases from V and 7 bases from J, with 27 bases between. CDR3 length equals 18 residues. The DNA of the CDR3 is TGTGCCAGCAGCCCCCTGATGGGGGGGGCGAAAGATTCTAATGAGCAGTTCTTC. It specifies CASSPLMGGAKDSNEQFF.

This chain connects TRBV9 to TRBJ2-3, with D unclear. Germline CDR1 reads SGDLS; CDR2 reads YYNGEE. The CDR3 is 14 residues long. V lost 7 bases and J lost 3, with 15 bases in between. The CDR3 is CASAWQDVTDTQYF. CDR3 DNA sequence: TGTGCCAGCGCGTGGCAGGATGTTACAGATACGCAGTATTTT.

V usage is TRBV3-1 (or the pseudogene TRBV3-2) and J usage is TRBJ1-1; D call uncertain. Germline loops: CDR1 LGHDT, CDR2 YNNKEL (reference sequence). This CDR3 contains 14 residues. The V end lost 4 bases, the J end lost 1 base, and 10 bases lay between the germline ends. The CDR3 protein is CASSPTTENTEAFF. The CDR3 nucleotides read TGTGCCAGCAGCCCGACGACCGAGAACACTGAAGCTTTCTTT.

The chain is built from TRBV7-9 and TRBJ1-3, with TRBD1 identical over 7 bases. After removal of 5 bases from V and 3 bases from J, the junction contained 7 bases not matched to a gene. This CDR3 is built from 15 residues. Germline values: CDR1 SEHNR, CDR2 FQNEAQ (reference sequence). Here the CDR3 reads CASSPWTGYGNTIYF. The CDR3, as DNA: TGTGCCAGCAGCCCCTGGACAGGTTATGGAAACACCATATATTTT.

This chain uses TRBV29-1 with TRBJ1-2; D remains ambiguous. CDR3 size: 12 residues. V gave up 3 bases and J gave up 0 bases, with 5 bases separating them. In germline, CDR1 is SQVTM, CDR2 ANQGSEA. The DNA for the CDR3 is TGCAGCGTTGAGTACGCTAACTATGGCTACACCTTC. Protein: CSVEYANYGYTF.

In its sample, this clone was seen once. V usage is TRBV11-2 and J usage is TRBJ2-5; perhaps TRBD2 as D (6 bases). CDR3 size: 12 residues. The germline V gene encodes CDR1 SGHAT and CDR2 FQNNGV. Deletions cut 4 bases from V and 7 bases from J, with 10 bases between. The CDR3 DNA reads as TGTGCCAGCAGCTCTAGCGTTGGGACCCAGTACTTC. Translating gives CASSSSVGTQYF.